This TCR beta chain was documented in a study of read filtering for tumor transcriptome and immune sequencing. Study context: Patients were about 18 male and around 13 female, mean age 65.9 years, range about 45 to 85. Study-level findings and limits: Even smaller IR-seq throughput identified most shared clonotypes. Dropping single-read clonotypes raised IR-seq and RNA-seq shared-clonotype correlation.

The CDR3 length is 14 residues. V lost 6 bases, J lost 6 bases, and 18 bases lay in between. This clonotype was found many times. Antigen unknown. The library was built from approximately 400 ng RNA with molecular barcoded adaptors for alpha/delta and beta/gamma chains. From the reads, TCRdb called clonotypes with MiXCR, one entry per CDR3 protein. Of 45,000 to 55,000 distinct CDR3 sequences listed, roughly a fifth were seen once; the top ten hold approximately 15%. V usage is TRBV12-3 or TRBV12-4 and J usage is TRBJ2-7; D tentatively fits TRBD1 or TRBD2 (5 bases each). Sequencing was performed on a population of CD138-negative cells sorted from bone marrow. This TCR was recovered from a donor older than 35 with multiple myeloma. The DNA for the CDR3 is TGTGCCAGCAGCTCCGGGACCCGTGGTTTCGAGCAGTACTTC. This translates into CASSSGTRGFEQYF.